The clone carrying this T cell receptor (beta chain) has a handful of counts. This sample is drawn from a study of T cells in Graves' hyperthyroidism and ophthalmopathy. The overall study: Upon initial diagnosis and before any treatment, peripheral blood was collected.

This sample holds PBMCs from roughly 10 ml fresh peripheral blood. RNA transcripts served as the template for amplifying TCR beta CDR3 regions. TCR CDR3 underwent first-round RT-PCR with the HTBI primer set. TCRdb re-called the multiplex PCR reads with MiXCR, one entry per CDR3 protein. The repertoire holds about 590,000 distinct CDR3 sequences, with approximately 15% as singletons. The germline V gene has CDR1 LNHDA and CDR2 SQIVND (reference sequence). V lost 6 bases and J 4 bases, leaving 12 bases between the germline ends. This CDR3 is 13 amino acids long. The clonotype originates from a woman aged 18-35 years with Graves' ophthalmopathy. The chain has TRBV19 and TRBJ1-1; D is unclear. The material sequenced was blood. The DNA for the CDR3 is TGTGCCAGTAGGATCTCTGAAGTCACTGAAGCTTTCTTT. It translates to CASRISEVTEAFF.